These 17 T cell receptor beta chains were sequenced from one sample in a study. TCRdb re-called the RT-PCR reads with MiXCR, one entry per CDR3 protein. The sample has about 680,000 distinct CDR3 sequences, 14% seen once. The material sequenced was memory CD4+ T cells from blood. These TCRs come from a female donor in good health, serving as a healthy control.

The chain links TRBV5-1 to TRBJ1-2; possibly TRBD1 for D (6 bases). The V gene lost 0 bases and the J gene lost 1 base, with 10 bases spanning the gap. CDR3 size: 15 residues. Germline V gene sequence: CDR1 SGHRS, CDR2 YFSETQ. The CDR3 region is CASSLVGADNYGYTF. CDR3 sequence (DNA): TGCGCCAGCAGCTTGGTGGGGGCCGATAACTATGGCTACACCTTC.

This clonotype was detected once. The rearrangement uses TRBV4-3 and TRBJ2-3; TRBD2 aligns across 12 bases. Germline V gene sequence: CDR1 LGHNA, CDR2 YSLEER. The CDR3 consists of 17 residues. The J segment lost 4 bases and the V segment lost 4 bases, leaving 9 bases of the junction unmatched. The CDR3 nucleotides are TGCGCCAGCAGCCCCAAGTTGACTAGCGGGGGATCAGATACGCAGTATTTT. It translates to CASSPKLTSGGSDTQYF.

J is TRBJ1-1 and V is TRBV5-1; D not resolved. CDR3 size: 14 residues. V lost 9 bases and J lost 0, with 15 bases in between. Germline V gene sequence: CDR1 SGHRS, CDR2 YFSETQ. CDR3 nucleotide sequence: TGCGCCACCAAAAGGACGGAATTGAACACTGAAGCTTTCTTT. Residues: CATKRTELNTEAFF.

In this sample, this clonotype turned up a few times. The genes are TRBV7-8 and TRBJ2-3; unclear D gene. Deletions cut 5 bases from V and 0 bases from J, with 6 bases between. There are 13 residues in the CDR3. The germline V gene has CDR1 SGHVS and CDR2 FQNEAQ. The CDR3 sequence is CASSRVSTDTQYF. The DNA of the CDR3 is TGTGCCAGCAGCAGGGTTAGCACAGATACGCAGTATTTT. The entire variable domain, with the rest obtained from reference TRBV7-8 and TRBJ2-3, is as follows: GAGVSQSPRYKVAKRGQDVALRCDPISGHVSLFWYQQALGQGPEFLTYFQNEAQLDKSGLPSDRFFAERPEGSVSTLKIQRTQQEDSAVYLCASSRVSTDTQYFGPGTRLTVL.

The CDR3 bases are TGCAGCGTTGTTCCAGCGGGGAGCTCCTACAATGAGCAGTTCTTC. It translates to CSVVPAGSSYNEQFF. This chain joins TRBV29-1 and TRBJ2-1; 7 nucleotides agree with TRBD2. After removal of 4 bases from V and 0 bases from J, the junction contained 6 bases not matched to a gene. CDR3 length: 15 residues. Germline-derived CDR1 and CDR2 are SQVTM and ANQGSEA.

This clonotype was seen more than once but under ten times. V gene TRBV3-1 combines with J gene TRBJ2-5; TRBD2 matches at 11 bases. The CDR3 spans 16 residues. Trimming took 4 bases from V and 5 from J; bases not matched to a gene: 9. CDR1 LGHDT and CDR2 YNNKEL come from the germline V gene (reference sequence). In DNA, the CDR3 is TGTGCCAGCAGCCCTGCACTAGCGGGGGTAGGGGAGACCCAGTACTTC. Protein product: CASSPALAGVGETQYF.

The CDR3 bases are TGTGCCACCAGCAGAGTACAGGGAGACGAAGCTTTCTTT. Amino acid sequence: CATSRVQGDEAFF. The genes are TRBV15 and TRBJ1-1; D may be TRBD1 (6 bases). The CDR3 extends over 13 amino acids. The V gene's germline CDR1 is LNHNV and CDR2 YYDKDF (reference sequence). V shed 1 base and J shed 8 bases, with 11 bases lying between them.

The CDR3 protein is CASSLNPSLGGQGYGYTF. DNA of the CDR3: TGTGCCAGCAGCTTGAACCCAAGCCTCGGGGGCCAGGGCTATGGCTACACCTTC. V usage is TRBV5-6 and J usage is TRBJ1-2; possible D gene TRBD1, 6 bases. Between the trimmed V and J ends, which lost 1 base and 4 bases, there was a span of 23 bases. Looked up from germline, CDR1 is SGHDT and CDR2 is YYEEEE. The CDR3 runs to 18 residues.

Ten or more counts support this clonotype. V is TRBV29-1 and J is TRBJ2-2; no definite D call. The CDR3 runs to 14 residues. Per the germline V gene, CDR1 is SQVTM and CDR2 is ANQGSEA. Deletions cut 7 bases from V and 4 bases from J, with 16 bases between. CDR3 protein: CSASRSQSTGELFF. CDR3 nucleotide sequence: TGCAGCGCATCACGGTCGCAGAGCACCGGGGAGCTGTTTTTT.

This clonotype was detected only a few times. The chain employs TRBV20-1 and TRBJ2-7; TRBD2 aligns across 10 bases. In germline, CDR1 is DFQATT, CDR2 SNEGSKA (reference sequence). The CDR3 is 15 amino acids. With V trimmed by 0 bases and J by 3 bases, 5 bases remained unmatched. The CDR3 sequence is CSARDRLAGVYEQYF. CDR3 coding DNA: TGCAGTGCTAGAGATCGTCTAGCGGGAGTCTACGAGCAGTACTTC.

The rearrangement links TRBV20-1 to TRBJ2-2, with D tentatively TRBD1 or TRBD2 (6 bases each). The CDR3 sequence is 14 residues long. Trimming removed 6 bases at V and 0 bases at J, with 11 bases between. Germline V CDR1 and CDR2: DFQATT, SNEGSKA (reference sequence). The CDR3 region is CSAVEGANTGELFF. The CDR3 nucleotides are TGCAGTGCCGTGGAGGGGGCGAACACCGGGGAGCTGTTTTTT.

This clonotype was found many times. The V and J genes are TRBV6-2 or TRBV6-3 and TRBJ1-5; D may be TRBD1 (5 bases). The CDR3 totals 16 residues. Germline CDR1 reads MNHEY; CDR2 reads SVGEGT. V gave up 5 bases and J gave up 4 bases, with 18 bases separating them. CDR3 DNA sequence: TGTGCCAGCAGTCAAACACCGGGACGCGGGAATCAGCCCCAGCATTTT. Translated: CASSQTPGRGNQPQHF.

This chain links TRBV5-1 with TRBJ1-3; no clear D gene. This CDR3 has 14 residues. CDR1 and CDR2 from the germline V gene are SGHRS and YFSETQ. The V and J ends lost 6 bases and 0 bases respectively, with 10 bases between them. CDR3 sequence (DNA): TGCGCCAGCATGGTTGGCAGCTCTGGAAACACCATATATTTT. The encoded protein is CASMVGSSGNTIYF.

This clonotype appeared a few times. V usage is TRBV20-1 and J usage is TRBJ1-4; D ambiguous. Trimming pared 0 bases from V and 3 bases from J, leaving 8 bases between. In germline, CDR1 is DFQATT, CDR2 SNEGSKA (reference sequence). CDR3 length: 14 amino acids. CDR3 DNA: TGCAGTGCTAGAGAAGCACGGGCTAATGAAAAACTGTTTTTT. Encoded protein: CSAREARANEKLFF.

This clonotype was counted between two and nine times. This sequence joins TRBV3-1 and TRBJ2-1; possibly TRBD2 for D (5 bases). V lost 1 base and J 5 bases, leaving 12 bases between the germline ends. Looked up from germline, CDR1 is LGHDT and CDR2 is YNNKEL (reference sequence). This CDR3 is built from 15 residues. This chain's CDR3 is CASSQGPSGNNEQFF. In nucleotides, the CDR3 is TGTGCCAGCAGCCAAGGCCCGAGCGGAAACAATGAGCAGTTCTTC.

This clonotype was found many times. This chain joins TRBV29-1 and TRBJ2-1, with a possible D match to TRBD1 (5 bases). The germline CDR1 and CDR2 sequences are SQVTM and ANQGSEA. The CDR3 runs 16 residues. V lost 3 bases to trimming and J lost 0 bases, with 15 bases between them. CDR3 coding DNA: TGCAGCGTTGACTCTCCCCAGGGCAGCTCCTACAATGAGCAGTTCTTC. Translated, it gives CSVDSPQGSSYNEQFF.

This clonotype was found a few times. This chain links TRBV5-1 with TRBJ1-5, with D unresolved. The V end was cut by 1 base, the J end by 5 bases, with 7 bases between. Germline CDR1 is SGHRS and CDR2 is YFSETQ. The CDR3 totals 13 residues. For the CDR3, the DNA is TGCGCCAGCAGCTTGATGGTGGATCAGCCCCAGCATTTT. Its protein product is CASSLMVDQPQHF.